This record looks at one T cell receptor (beta chain) sequence and its context. No antigen is known for it. The data originate from a study of T cell responses to AZD1222 COVID-19 vaccine. Study results and caveats: There were repertoire samples only from the period after the peak T cell response.

The CDR3 sequence is 15 residues long. The germline CDR1 and CDR2 sequences are SGDLS and YYNGEE. With V trimmed by 3 bases and J by 7 bases, 5 bases remained unmatched. Sequencing used immunoSEQ multiplex PCR; TCRdb keeps in-frame clones, though not all of them. The repertoire holds about 120,000 clones, 91% seen once, with around 4.3% in the top ten. This sequence was found in an adult in good health. The material was peripheral blood, obtained on day 0 of AZD1222 vaccination. V usage is TRBV9 and J usage is TRBJ2-1; 12 bases align to TRBD2. CDR3 nucleotide sequence: TGTGCCAGCAGCGCAGATCTAGCGGGAGGGAATGAGCAGTTCTTC. The encoded protein is CASSADLAGGNEQFF. Drawing the rest from reference TRBV9 and TRBJ2-1, the complete variable domain is DSGVTQTPKHLITATGQRVTLRCSPRSGDLSVYWYQQSLDQGLQFLIQYYNGEERAKGNILERFSAQQFPDLHSELNLSSLELGDSALYFCASSADLAGGNEQFFGPGTRLTVL.